What follows are 15 T cell receptor beta chains derived from one specimen sequenced in a study of blood T cells in healthy people across ages. The authors ran a second PCR of about 6 to 11 cycles using a sample-barcoded 5' primer and a J-beta primer mix. One entry per CDR3 protein results from TCRdb running MiXCR on the 5' RACE reads. The data show 1.5 million to 1.8 million distinct CDR3 sequences, with under 55% seen just once and over 3.5% held by the top ten. Sequenced material: blood. The receptors here all came from a woman younger than 30 in good health.

This clonotype came up many times. The V gene is TRBV5-6, the J gene TRBJ2-1; 14 nucleotides align to TRBD2. Germline V CDR1 and CDR2: SGHDT, YYEEEE. Germline trimming cut 3 bases from V and 6 bases from J; bases unmatched to any gene: 5. This CDR3 has 16 residues. Written as DNA, the CDR3 is TGTGCCAGCAGCTCCGGACTAGCGGGGGGACTCAATGAGCAGTTCTTC. The encoded protein is CASSSGLAGGLNEQFF.

The rearrangement links TRBV7-2 to TRBJ2-7; 7 positions match TRBD1. V shed 6 bases, J shed 7 bases, and the junction held 9 bases outside the gene matches. Germline lookup yields CDR1 SGHTA and CDR2 FQGNSA. The CDR3 has 13 amino acids. The CDR3 region has the DNA TGTGCCAGCAGGACAGGGAATCTTGGAGAGCAGTACTTC. Translating it yields CASRTGNLGEQYF.

The chain joins TRBV7-3 to TRBJ2-1; TRBD2 might be the D (5 bases). The last part of the DNA fits TRBJ2-7 better; the J call may be wrong. The germline V gene has CDR1 SGHTA and CDR2 FQGTGA. The length of the CDR3 is 15 residues. This chain's CDR3 is CASSFTRTSSNEQYF. The CDR3, as DNA: TGTGCCAGCAGCTTCACTAGGACGTCAAGCAATGAGCAGTACTTC.

This clonotype appeared many times. Compared with germline, one end of the junction differs, possibly owing to a read error. The rearrangement uses TRBV5-1 and TRBJ2-7, with TRBD1 matching over 11 bases. Germline CDR1 and CDR2: SGHRS and YFSETQ. The CDR3 extends over 14 amino acids. CDR3 residues: CASSSGTGGYEQYF. For the CDR3, the DNA is TGTGCCAGCAGTTCCGGGACAGGGGGCTACGAGCAGTACTTC.

This chain uses TRBV28 with TRBJ2-4, with a tentative D call TRBD1 (5 bases). The assigned J gene may be wrong: the sequence end matches TRBJ2-7 better. The CDR3 is 14 amino acids. Germline CDR1 reads MDHEN; CDR2 reads SYDVKM. This CDR3 reads CASNNRQFAYEQYF. The CDR3 DNA reads TGTGCCAGCAACAACAGGCAGTTCGCCTACGAGCAGTACTTC.

This clonotype was found a few times. At one boundary the junction diverges from the germline segment, which might be a read error. The chain carries TRBV2 and TRBJ2-7; no reliable D call. The CDR3 has 14 residues. Germline-derived CDR1 and CDR2 are SNHLY and FYNNEI. CDR3 sequence: CATSKYRTSHEQYF. The CDR3 bases are TGTGCCACCTCAAAGTACCGGACCTCCCACGAGCAGTACTTC.

This clonotype was picked up a small number of times. J is TRBJ2-7 and V is TRBV27; 7 nucleotides align to TRBD1. CDR3 size: 15 residues. Trimming at V came to 5 bases and at J to 0 bases, leaving 7 bases not matched to a gene. In germline, CDR1 is MNHEY, CDR2 SMNVEV (reference sequence). In DNA form, the CDR3 reads TGTGCCAGCAGTGCTACCGGGACAGCCTCCTACGAGCAGTACTTC. It translates to CASSATGTASYEQYF.

This clonotype appeared a few times. The V gene is TRBV27, the J gene TRBJ2-7; 7 positions match TRBD2. V shed 6 bases and J 5 bases; nucleotides not matched to a gene: 13. CDR3 length: 15 residues. Germline CDR1 is MNHEY and CDR2 is SMNVEV (reference sequence). The CDR3 loop is CASSRGVGGFNEQYF. In nucleotides, the CDR3 is TGTGCCAGCAGCCGAGGGGTGGGAGGGTTCAACGAGCAGTACTTC.

The V and J genes are TRBV20-1 and TRBJ2-1; perhaps TRBD2 as D (8 bases). The germline CDR1 and CDR2 sequences are DFQATT and SNEGSKA (reference sequence). The CDR3 contains 12 residues. V was trimmed by 6 bases and J by 10 bases, leaving 16 bases between them. CDR3 region: CSAPGGGYEQFF. CDR3 coding DNA: TGCAGTGCGCCGGGAGGGGGCTACGAGCAGTTCTTC.

This clonotype was detected once. The chain uses TRBV4-1 and TRBJ2-2; 7 nucleotides align to TRBD1. The CDR3 contains 15 residues. Germline CDR1 reads MGHRA; CDR2 reads YSYEKL. V shed 7 bases and J 2 bases; nucleotides not matched to a gene: 7. The CDR3 nucleotides read TGCGCCAGCAACAGGGGCCAGAAAAACACCGGGGAGCTGTTTTTT. Translating it yields CASNRGQKNTGELFF.

This clonotype occurred a few times. The V gene is TRBV20-1, the J gene TRBJ2-5; TRBD2 matches at 10 bases. There are 16 residues in the CDR3. Per the germline V gene, CDR1 is DFQATT and CDR2 is SNEGSKA (reference sequence). V was clipped by 3 bases and J by 5 bases; unmatched bases: 12. CDR3 loop: CSARRPLAGRKETQYF. CDR3 coding DNA: TGCAGTGCTAGGAGGCCACTAGCGGGAAGGAAGGAGACCCAGTACTTC.

The chain is built from TRBV24-1 and TRBJ2-1; 10 positions match TRBD2. This CDR3 is built from 17 residues. With V trimmed by 4 bases and J by 8 bases, 13 bases remained unmatched. From germline, CDR1 is KGHDR and CDR2 SFDVKD. Here the CDR3 reads CATSDLQTSGLGYEQFF. The CDR3 bases are TGTGCCACCAGTGACCTCCAGACTAGCGGGCTTGGCTATGAGCAGTTCTTC.

The chain couples TRBV3-1 to TRBJ1-1, with D maybe TRBD1 (5 bases). Deletions cut 5 bases from V and 4 bases from J, with 8 bases between. Germline CDR1 is LGHDT and CDR2 is YNNKEL (reference sequence). The CDR3 loop spans 12 amino acids. The CDR3: CASSEGATEAFF. The CDR3 bases are TGTGCCAGCAGCGAAGGGGCCACTGAAGCTTTCTTT. Using reference TRBV3-1 and TRBJ1-1 for the parts outside the CDR3, the full variable domain is DTAVSQTPKYLVTQMGNDKSIKCEQNLGHDTMYWYKQDSKKFLKIMFSYNNKELIINETVPNRFSPKSPDKAHLNLHINSLELGDSAVYFCASSEGATEAFFGQGTRLTVV.

As to this clonotype: At one end the junction does not follow the germline gene, possibly because of a read error. The chain links TRBV6-1 to TRBJ2-7; possible D gene TRBD1, 5 bases. Germline V gene lookup returns CDR1 MNHNS and CDR2 SASEGT. This CDR3 region has 14 residues. CDR3 residues: CASSDADILGEQYF. CDR3 bases: TGTGCCAGCAGTGACGCGGACATATTGGGCGAGCAGTATTTC.

Written as DNA, the CDR3 is TGTGCCAGCAGTTTGCAACCCCACAGGGGGCTTAATGAAAAACTGTTTTTT. Translating it yields CASSLQPHRGLNEKLFF. The rearrangement links TRBV28 to TRBJ1-4, with 9 bases matching TRBD1. With 3 bases clipped from V and 4 bases from J, the junction kept 9 bases outside the gene matches. Germline-derived CDR1 and CDR2 are MDHEN and SYDVKM. This CDR3 comprises 17 residues. Variable domain in full (rest from reference TRBV28 and TRBJ1-4): DVKVTQSSRYLVKRTGEKVFLECVQDMDHENMFWYRQDPGLGLRLIYFSYDVKMKEKGDIPEGYSVSREKKERFSLILESASTNQTSMYLCASSLQPHRGLNEKLFFGSGTQLSVL.